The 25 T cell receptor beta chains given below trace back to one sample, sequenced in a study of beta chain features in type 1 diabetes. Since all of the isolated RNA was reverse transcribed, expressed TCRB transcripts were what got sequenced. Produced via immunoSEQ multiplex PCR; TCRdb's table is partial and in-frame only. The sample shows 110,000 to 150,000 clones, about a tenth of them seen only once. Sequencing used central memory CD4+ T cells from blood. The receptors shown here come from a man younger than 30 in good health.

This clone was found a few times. CDR3 in amino acids: CSANQGIVSGYTF. The CDR3 nucleotides are TGCAGCGCGAACCAGGGGATCGTAAGTGGCTACACCTTC. V usage is TRBV29-1 and J usage is TRBJ1-2, with TRBD1 as a possible D gene (6 bases). This CDR3 region has 13 residues. Trimming stripped 7 bases from V and 7 bases from J, with 19 bases between. In germline, CDR1 is SQVTM, CDR2 ANQGSEA.

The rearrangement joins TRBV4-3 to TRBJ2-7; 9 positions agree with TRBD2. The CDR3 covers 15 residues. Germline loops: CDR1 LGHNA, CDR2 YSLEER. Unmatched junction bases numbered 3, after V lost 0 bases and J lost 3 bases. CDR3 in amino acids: CASSQEVSGGYEQYF. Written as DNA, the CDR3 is TGCGCCAGCAGCCAAGAGGTTAGCGGGGGCTACGAGCAGTACTTC.

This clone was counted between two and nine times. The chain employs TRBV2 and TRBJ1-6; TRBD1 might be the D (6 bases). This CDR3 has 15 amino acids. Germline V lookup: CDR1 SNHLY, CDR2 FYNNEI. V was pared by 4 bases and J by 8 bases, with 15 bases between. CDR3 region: CASSAASGEHSPLHF. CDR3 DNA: TGTGCCAGCAGTGCGGCGTCAGGGGAACATTCACCCCTCCACTTT.

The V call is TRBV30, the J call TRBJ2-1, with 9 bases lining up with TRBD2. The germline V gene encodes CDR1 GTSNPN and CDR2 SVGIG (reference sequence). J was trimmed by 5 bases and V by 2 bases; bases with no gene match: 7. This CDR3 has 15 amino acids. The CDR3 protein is CAWSNKGLADNEQFF. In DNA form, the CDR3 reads TGTGCCTGGAGTAATAAGGGACTAGCTGACAATGAGCAGTTCTTC.

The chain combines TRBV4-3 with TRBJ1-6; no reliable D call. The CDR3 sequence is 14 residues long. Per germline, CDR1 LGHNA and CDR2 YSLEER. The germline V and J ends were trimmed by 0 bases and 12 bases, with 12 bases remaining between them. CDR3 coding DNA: TGCGCCAGCAGCCAAGATCTGTCCAGGTTACCCCTCCACTTT. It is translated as CASSQDLSRLPLHF.

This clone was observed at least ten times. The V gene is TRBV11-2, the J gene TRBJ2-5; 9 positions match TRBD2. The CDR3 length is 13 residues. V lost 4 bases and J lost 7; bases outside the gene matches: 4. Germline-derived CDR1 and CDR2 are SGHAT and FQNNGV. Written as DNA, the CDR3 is TGTGCCAGCAGCTCGTATAGCGGGGGGACCCAGTACTTC. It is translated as CASSSYSGGTQYF. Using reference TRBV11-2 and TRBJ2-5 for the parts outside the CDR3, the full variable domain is EAGVAQSPRYKIIEKRQSVAFWCNPISGHATLYWYQQILGQGPKLLIQFQNNGVVDDSQLPKDRFSAERLKGVDSTLKIQPAKLEDSAVYLCASSSYSGGTQYFGPGTRLLVL.

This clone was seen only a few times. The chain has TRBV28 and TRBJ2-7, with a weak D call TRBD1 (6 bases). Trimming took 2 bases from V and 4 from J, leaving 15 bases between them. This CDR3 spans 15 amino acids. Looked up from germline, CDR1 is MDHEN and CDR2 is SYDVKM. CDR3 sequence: CASSLPGVGEYEQYF. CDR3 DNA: TGTGCCAGCAGTTTACCAGGGGTGGGTGAGTACGAGCAGTACTTC.

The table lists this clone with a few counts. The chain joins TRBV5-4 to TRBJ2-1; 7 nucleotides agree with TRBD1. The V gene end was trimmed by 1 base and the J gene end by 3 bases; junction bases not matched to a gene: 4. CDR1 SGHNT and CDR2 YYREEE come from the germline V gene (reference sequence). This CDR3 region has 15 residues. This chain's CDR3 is CASSLRQGIYNEQFF. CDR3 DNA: TGTGCCAGCAGCTTGCGACAGGGAATCTACAATGAGCAGTTCTTC.

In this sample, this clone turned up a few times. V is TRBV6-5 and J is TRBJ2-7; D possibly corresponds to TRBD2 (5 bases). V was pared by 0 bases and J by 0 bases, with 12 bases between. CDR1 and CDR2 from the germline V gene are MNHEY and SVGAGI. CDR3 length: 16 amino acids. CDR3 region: CASSYSIGLGSYEQYF. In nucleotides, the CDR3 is TGTGCCAGCAGTTACTCGATCGGACTCGGCTCCTACGAGCAGTACTTC.

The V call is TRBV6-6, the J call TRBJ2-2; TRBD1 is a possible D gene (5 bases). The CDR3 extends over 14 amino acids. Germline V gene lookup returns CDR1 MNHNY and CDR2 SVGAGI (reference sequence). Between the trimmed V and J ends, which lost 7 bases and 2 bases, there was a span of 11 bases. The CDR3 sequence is CASKDKENTGELFF. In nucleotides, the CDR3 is TGTGCCAGCAAGGACAAGGAAAACACCGGGGAGCTGTTTTTT.

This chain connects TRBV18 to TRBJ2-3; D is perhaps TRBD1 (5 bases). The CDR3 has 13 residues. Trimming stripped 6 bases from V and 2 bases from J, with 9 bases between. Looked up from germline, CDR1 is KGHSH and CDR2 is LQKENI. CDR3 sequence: CASSGQNTDTQYF. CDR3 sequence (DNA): TGTGCCAGCTCGGGGCAGAACACAGATACGCAGTATTTT. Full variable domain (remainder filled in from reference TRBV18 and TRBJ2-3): NAGVMQNPRHLVRRRGQEARLRCSPMKGHSHVYWYRQLPEEGLKFMVYLQKENIIDESGMPKERFSAEFPKEGPSILRIQQVVRGDSAAYFCASSGQNTDTQYFGPGTRLTVL.

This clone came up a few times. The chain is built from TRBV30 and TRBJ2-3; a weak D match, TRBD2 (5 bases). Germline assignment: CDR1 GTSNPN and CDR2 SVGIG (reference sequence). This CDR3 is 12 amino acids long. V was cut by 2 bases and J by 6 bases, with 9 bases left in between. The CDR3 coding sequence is TGTGCCTGGAGTCCGCGGGCGGATACGCAGTATTTT. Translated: CAWSPRADTQYF.

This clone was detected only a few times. The CDR3 DNA reads TGTGCCAGCAGCCGGGCAGCAGCGGGCACAGATACGCAGTATTTT. Translated, it gives CASSRAAAGTDTQYF. V and J are TRBV28 and TRBJ2-3, with D possibly matching TRBD2 (5 bases). Germline CDR1 reads MDHEN; CDR2 reads SYDVKM. V was cut by 6 bases and J by 1 base, with 14 bases left in between. The CDR3 has 15 residues.

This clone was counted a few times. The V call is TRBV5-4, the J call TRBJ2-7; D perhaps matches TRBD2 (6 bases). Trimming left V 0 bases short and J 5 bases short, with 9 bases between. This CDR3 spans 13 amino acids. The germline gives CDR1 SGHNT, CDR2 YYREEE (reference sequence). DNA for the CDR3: TGTGCCAGCAGCTTGGGGAGGGCGAACGAGCAGTACTTC. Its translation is CASSLGRANEQYF.

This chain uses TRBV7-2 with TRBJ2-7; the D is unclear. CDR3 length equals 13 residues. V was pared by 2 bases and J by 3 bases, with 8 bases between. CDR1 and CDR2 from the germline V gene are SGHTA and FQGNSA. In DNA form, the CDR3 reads TGTGCCAGCAGCTTAAGCAGGATCTACGAGCAGTACTTC. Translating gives CASSLSRIYEQYF.

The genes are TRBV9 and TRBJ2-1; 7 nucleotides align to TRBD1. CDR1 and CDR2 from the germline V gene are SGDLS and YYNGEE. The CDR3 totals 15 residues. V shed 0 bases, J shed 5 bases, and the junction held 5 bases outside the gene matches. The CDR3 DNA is TGTGCCAGCAGCGTAGATGGGACAGTCCACAATGAGCAGTTCTTC. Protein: CASSVDGTVHNEQFF.

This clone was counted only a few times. The CDR3 sequence: CASSHGQTNTGELFF. As DNA, the CDR3 is TGTGCCAGCAGCCATGGACAGACGAACACCGGGGAGCTGTTTTTT. The rearrangement uses TRBV7-2 and TRBJ2-2; D may be TRBD1 (6 bases). This CDR3 region has 15 residues. Trimming removed 5 bases at V and 0 bases at J, with 10 bases between. The germline CDR1 and CDR2 sequences are SGHTA and FQGNSA. Based on the CDR3 plus reference TRBV7-2 and TRBJ2-2, the full variable domain is GAGVSQSPSNKVTEKGKDVELRCDPISGHTALYWYRQSLGQGLEFLIYFQGNSAPDKSGLPSDRFSAERTGGSVSTLTIQRTQQEDSAVYLCASSHGQTNTGELFFGEGSRLTVL.

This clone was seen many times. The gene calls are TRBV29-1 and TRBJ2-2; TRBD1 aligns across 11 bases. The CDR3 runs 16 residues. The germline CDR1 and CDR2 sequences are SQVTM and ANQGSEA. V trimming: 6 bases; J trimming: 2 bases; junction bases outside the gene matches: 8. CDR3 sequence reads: CSVQDRGPGNTGELFF. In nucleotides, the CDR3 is TGCAGCGTACAGGACAGGGGGCCGGGAAACACCGGGGAGCTGTTTTTT.

The CDR3 sequence: CASGLDSNTEAFF. In DNA form, the CDR3 reads TGTGCTAGTGGTTTGGACAGCAACACTGAAGCTTTCTTT. The genes are TRBV12-5 and TRBJ1-1; no reliable D call. This CDR3 has 13 residues. Germline CDR1 and CDR2: LGHNT and FRNRAP. Trimming removed 1 base at V and 2 bases at J, with 5 bases between.

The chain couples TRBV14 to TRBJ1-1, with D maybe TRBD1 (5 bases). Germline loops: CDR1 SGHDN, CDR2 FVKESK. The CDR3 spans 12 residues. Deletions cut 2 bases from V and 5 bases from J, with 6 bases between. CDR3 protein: CASSQSGTEAFF. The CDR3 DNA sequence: TGTGCCAGCAGCCAATCAGGGACTGAAGCTTTCTTT. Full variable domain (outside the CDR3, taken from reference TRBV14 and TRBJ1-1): EAGVTQFPSHSVIEKGQTVTLRCDPISGHDNLYWYRRVMGKEIKFLLHFVKESKQDESGMPNNRFLAERTGGTYSTLKVQPAELEDSGVYFCASSQSGTEAFFGQGTRLTVV.

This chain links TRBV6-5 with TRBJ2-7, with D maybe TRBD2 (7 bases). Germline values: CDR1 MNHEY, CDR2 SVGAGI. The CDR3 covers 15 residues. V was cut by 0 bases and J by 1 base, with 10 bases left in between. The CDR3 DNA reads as TGTGCCAGCAGTTACTCGCGGGGGCAATCCTACGAGCAGTACTTC. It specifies CASSYSRGQSYEQYF.

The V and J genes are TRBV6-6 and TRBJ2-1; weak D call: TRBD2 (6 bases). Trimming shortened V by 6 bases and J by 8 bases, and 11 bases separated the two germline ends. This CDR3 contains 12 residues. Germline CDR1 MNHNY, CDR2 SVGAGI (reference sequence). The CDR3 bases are TGTGCCAGCAGACCAGGGACTGATGAGCAGTTCTTC. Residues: CASRPGTDEQFF.

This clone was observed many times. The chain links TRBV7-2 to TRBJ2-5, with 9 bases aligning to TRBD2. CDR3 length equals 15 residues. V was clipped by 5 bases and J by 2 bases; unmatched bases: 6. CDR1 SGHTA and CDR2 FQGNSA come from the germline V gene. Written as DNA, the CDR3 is TGTGCCAGCAGCGCTAGACTAGCGGAACAAGAGACCCAGTACTTC. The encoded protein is CASSARLAEQETQYF.

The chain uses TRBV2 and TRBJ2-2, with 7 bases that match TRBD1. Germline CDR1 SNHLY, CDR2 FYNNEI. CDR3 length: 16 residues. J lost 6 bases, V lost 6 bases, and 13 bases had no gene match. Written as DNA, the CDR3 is TGTGCCAGCAGGGGGCCGACAGGGTCTTTTGCCGGGGAGCTGTTTTTT. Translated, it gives CASRGPTGSFAGELFF.

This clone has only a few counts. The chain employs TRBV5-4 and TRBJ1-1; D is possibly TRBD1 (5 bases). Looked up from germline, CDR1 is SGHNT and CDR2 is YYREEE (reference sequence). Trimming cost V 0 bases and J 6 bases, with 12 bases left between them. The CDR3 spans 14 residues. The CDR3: CASSLASGKAEAFF. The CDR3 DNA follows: TGTGCCAGCAGCTTGGCGTCAGGGAAGGCTGAAGCTTTCTTT.